This T cell receptor beta chain was identified during a study of cytomegalovirus exposure and HLA in healthy donors. The PCR ran on 60 Vbeta and 13 Jbeta primers. The assay was immunoSEQ multiplex PCR, and TCRdb's table has in-frame clones only and misses some. The sample shows 100,000 to 150,000 clones, roughly 80% of them seen only once. Trimming cost V 1 base and J 3 bases, with 7 bases left between them. This CDR3 comprises 14 residues. The germline CDR1 and CDR2 sequences are SEHNR and FQNEAQ (reference sequence). Specimen: PBMCs. This TCR was recovered from a man aged 18-30 years in good health and CMV-seropositive. The genes are TRBV7-9 and TRBJ2-1; D perhaps matches TRBD2 (5 bases). This chain's CDR3 is CASSLVSGYNEQFF. The CDR3 DNA is TGTGCCAGCAGCTTAGTAAGCGGCTACAATGAGCAGTTCTTC.